This T cell receptor beta chain was captured in a study of blood T cell repertoires in COVID-19. Study information: The study drew acute and convalescent COVID-19 samples from the United States, Italy and Spain.

After removal of 6 bases from V and 0 bases from J, the junction contained 2 bases not matched to a gene. Looked up from germline, CDR1 is KGHDR and CDR2 is SFDVKD. The CDR3 has 14 amino acids. The protocol was immunoSEQ multiplex PCR, while the TCRdb copy is restricted to in-frame clones and leaves out a portion. The sample shows 150,000 to 200,000 clones, around 80% of them seen only once. The chain combines TRBV24-1 with TRBJ2-3, with TRBD2 matching over 7 bases. The TCR was taken from a woman aged 70-85 years with acute or convalescent COVID-19. Sequenced sample: peripheral blood. CDR3 DNA: TGTGCCACCAGTACGGGGGGTAGCACAGATACGCAGTATTTT. It specifies CATSTGGSTDTQYF.